One T cell receptor (beta chain) is described in this entry. The data belong to a study of cytotoxic CD8 clonotypes in ibrutinib-treated CLL. Whole-study context: Around 25 partial and 2 complete responses; at median roughly 67 months, roughly 15 remitted, approximately 12 progressed.

TCRdb's copy holds only in-frame clones and misses some; the assay was immunoSEQ multiplex PCR. Of hundreds of thousands of clones in the sample, around four fifths were seen once. Sample: PBMCs, taken before ibrutinib treatment. This TCR was sampled from a human donor with chronic lymphocytic leukemia.

This chain's CDR3 is CASTLGGGQGTFEQYF. CDR3 coding DNA: TGTGCCAGCACCCTAGGAGGGGGACAGGGGACCTTCGAGCAGTACTTC. This rearrangement joins TRBV7-2 to TRBJ2-7; the match to TRBD1 covers 10 bases. This CDR3 has 16 amino acids. The germline V gene encodes CDR1 SGHTA and CDR2 FQGNSA. With V trimmed by 7 bases and J by 6 bases, 15 bases remained unmatched.